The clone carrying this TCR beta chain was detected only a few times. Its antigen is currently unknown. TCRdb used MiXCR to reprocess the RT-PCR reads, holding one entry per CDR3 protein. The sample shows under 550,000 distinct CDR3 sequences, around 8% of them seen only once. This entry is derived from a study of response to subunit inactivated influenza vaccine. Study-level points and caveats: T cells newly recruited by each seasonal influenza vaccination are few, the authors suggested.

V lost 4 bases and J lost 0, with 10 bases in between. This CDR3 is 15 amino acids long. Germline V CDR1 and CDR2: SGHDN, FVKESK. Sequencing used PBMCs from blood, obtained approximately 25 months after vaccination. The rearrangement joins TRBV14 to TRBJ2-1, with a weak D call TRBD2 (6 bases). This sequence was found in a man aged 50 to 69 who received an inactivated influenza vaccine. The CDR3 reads CASSRGTYSYNEQFF. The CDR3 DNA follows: TGTGCCAGCAGCCGAGGGACTTACTCCTACAATGAGCAGTTCTTC.